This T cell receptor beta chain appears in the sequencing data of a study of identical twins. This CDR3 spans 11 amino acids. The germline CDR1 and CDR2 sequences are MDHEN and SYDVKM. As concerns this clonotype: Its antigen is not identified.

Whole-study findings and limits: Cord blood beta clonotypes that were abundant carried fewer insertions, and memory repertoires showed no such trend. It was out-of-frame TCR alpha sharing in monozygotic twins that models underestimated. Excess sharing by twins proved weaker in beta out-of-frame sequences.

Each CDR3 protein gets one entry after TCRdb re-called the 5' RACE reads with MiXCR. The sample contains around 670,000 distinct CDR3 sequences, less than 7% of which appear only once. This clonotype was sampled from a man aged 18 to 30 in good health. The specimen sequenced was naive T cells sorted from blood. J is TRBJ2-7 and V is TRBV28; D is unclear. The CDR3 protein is CATTVPYEQYF. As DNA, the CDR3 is TGTGCGACGACGGTCCCCTACGAGCAGTACTTC.